This T cell receptor (beta chain) appears in the sequencing data of a study of siplizumab effects on memory and regulatory T cells. The study's findings and limits: The apparent diversity of naive T cells exceeded that of memory cells, and naive T cells seemed to make a major contribution to the alloresponse. Proliferating Tregs' suppressive function in siplizumab cultures went unconfirmed. Mean Treg-derived proportions of mappable alloreactive CD4+ clones were less than 75% for siplizumab and around 30% for controls.

The assay covered 100,000 or so TCR templates per sample. The repertoire was sequenced with immunoSEQ multiplex PCR; TCRdb's copy has only in-frame clones and lacks some. Of around 100,000 clones listed, over 90% are singletons. A remark on this clone: Its antigen is not known.

The sample consisted of Tregs sorted from blood. This TCR was sampled from a human donor in good health.

The CDR3 nucleotides are TGCGCCAGCAGCCAAGAGGGGACAGGGGGCTATGGCTACACCTTC. This sequence encodes CASSQEGTGGYGYTF. The chain has TRBV4-1 and TRBJ1-2, with TRBD1 identical over 11 bases. Germline V lookup: CDR1 MGHRA, CDR2 YSYEKL. V shed 0 bases and J 4 bases; nucleotides not matched to a gene: 1. This CDR3 comprises 15 residues.